This TCR beta chain derives from a study of blood T cell repertoires in COVID-19. J lost 11 bases, V lost 5 bases, and 11 bases had no gene match. Germline values: CDR1 SGHTA, CDR2 FQGNSA. The CDR3 loop spans 13 amino acids. TCRdb's table, derived via immunoSEQ multiplex PCR, lists solely in-frame clones and lacks some. This sample has about 160,000 clones, with less than 90% found just once. The chain combines TRBV7-2 with TRBJ1-1; 7 positions agree with TRBD1. The clonotype comes from a woman aged 45-60 years who had recovered from COVID-19. The sequencing input was PBMCs or T cells enriched from blood (not recorded which). CDR3 protein: CASSQTPGGEAFF. The CDR3 DNA reads as TGTGCCAGCAGCCAAACGCCAGGGGGTGAGGCTTTCTTT.